Shown below are 12 T cell receptor beta chains from a single sample sequenced in a study of Ad26.COV2.S vaccination and SARS-CoV-2 variants listed by TCRdb under 2021. Explained via the paper, the treatment or condition label denotes: roughly 18 received Ad26.COV2.S at low or high dose, single or two shots; 5 received placebo; per-sample allocation not given. For vaccine and placebo recipients, repertoires were sequenced using samples collected on day 63 after the first injection. The library was generated by the immunoSEQ multiplex PCR assay. TCRdb re-hosts the immuneACCESS table, in-frame sequences only. Its copies lack some clones; in the studies checked, an unresolved V gene accounts for under half of them, and the cause for the rest is not known. The sample yields 350,000 to 450,000 clones; approximately 81% were counted once. Roughly 3.3% of the sample rests with the top ten. Here the sequenced sample was peripheral blood, taken in a trial of Ad26.COV2.S vaccine versus placebo. Receptor source: a person aged 18 to 65 who received the Ad26.COV2.S COVID-19 vaccine or a placebo.

The rearrangement links TRBV4-1 to TRBJ1-5; the D gene is possibly TRBD1 (5 bases). CDR3 size: 15 residues. Trimming shortened V by 0 bases and J by 7 bases, and 13 bases separated the two germline ends. Per the germline V gene, CDR1 is MGHRA and CDR2 is YSYEKL. Here the CDR3 reads CASSQDDRGGQPQHF. The CDR3 region has the DNA TGCGCCAGCAGCCAAGATGATAGGGGAGGACAGCCCCAGCATTTT.

The J gene is TRBJ1-1, the V gene TRBV27; D call uncertain. V shed 10 bases and J shed 8 bases, with 14 bases lying between them. CDR1 MNHEY and CDR2 SMNVEV come from the germline V gene (reference sequence). This CDR3 region has 11 residues. CDR3 region: CATFAWGEAFF. In nucleotides, the CDR3 is TGTGCCACCTTCGCGTGGGGAGAAGCTTTCTTT.

The chain couples TRBV4-3 to TRBJ2-7; D perhaps matches TRBD2 (6 bases). The germline V and J ends were trimmed by 2 bases and 2 bases, with 13 bases remaining between them. Germline CDR1 LGHNA, CDR2 YSLEER. CDR3 length equals 15 residues. In DNA, the CDR3 is TGCGCCAGCAGCCAACATAGCGGATCAGCCTACGAGCAGTACTTC. This codes for CASSQHSGSAYEQYF.

This chain joins TRBV5-1 and TRBJ2-7; 7 bases fit TRBD1. This CDR3 region has 13 residues. Germline V gene data show CDR1 as SGHRS and CDR2 as YFSETQ. Trimming cost V 0 bases and J 5 bases; bases outside gene matches: 2. Here the CDR3 DNA reads TGCGCCAGCAGCTTGGAGGGGGCTAACGAGCAGTACTTC. Encoded protein: CASSLEGANEQYF.

The V call is TRBV2, the J call TRBJ2-3, with D tentatively TRBD2 (6 bases). This CDR3 spans 14 amino acids. V was cut by 5 bases and J by 2 bases, with 11 bases left in between. Germline-derived CDR1 and CDR2 are SNHLY and FYNNEI. This CDR3 reads CASSRDLSTDTQYF. The CDR3 DNA sequence: TGTGCCAGCAGTCGGGACTTATCCACAGATACGCAGTATTTT.

As regards this clone: Other DNA sequences in the sample encode the same CDR3. The chain employs TRBV5-1 and TRBJ2-7, with TRBD1 matching over 9 bases. Germline values: CDR1 SGHRS, CDR2 YFSETQ. Germline trimming cut 4 bases from V and 2 bases from J; bases unmatched to any gene: 4. The CDR3 covers 14 residues. CDR3 in amino acids: CASSQGQGTYEQYF. CDR3 DNA sequence: TGCGCCAGCAGCCAGGGACAGGGTACCTACGAGCAGTACTTC.

The gene calls are TRBV9 and TRBJ1-5; D gene uncertain. The CDR3 is 13 residues long. CDR1 SGDLS and CDR2 YYNGEE come from the germline V gene. V was cut by 2 bases and J by 9 bases, with 12 bases left in between. Here the CDR3 DNA reads TGTGCCAGCAGCGTTCGCGACCTGGGGCCCCAGCATTTT. Protein product: CASSVRDLGPQHF.

The chain combines TRBV6-6 with TRBJ2-2; 9 nucleotides align to TRBD1. J was trimmed by 0 bases and V by 5 bases; bases with no gene match: 19. Germline-derived CDR1 and CDR2 are MNHNY and SVGAGI (reference sequence). This CDR3 has 21 amino acids. CDR3 region: CASSQIPGQGQNSANTGELFF. CDR3 nucleotide sequence: TGTGCCAGCAGTCAAATTCCGGGACAGGGACAGAATTCCGCGAACACCGGGGAGCTGTTTTTT.

The chain carries TRBV6-5 and TRBJ1-6; TRBD1 matches 7 bases. The germline CDR1 and CDR2 sequences are MNHEY and SVGAGI. Trimming cost V 4 bases and J 10 bases; bases outside gene matches: 13. The CDR3 spans 16 residues. CDR3 protein: CASSFSSLTGYSPLHF. The CDR3, as DNA: TGTGCCAGCAGTTTCTCTTCCTTGACAGGGTACTCACCCCTCCACTTT.

CDR3 DNA sequence: TGTGCCAGCAGCCAACTGGACAGGCAAGAGACCCAGTACTTC. This sequence encodes CASSQLDRQETQYF. The chain carries TRBV3-1 (or the pseudogene TRBV3-2) and TRBJ2-5; 7 bases are shared with TRBD1. Germline lookup yields CDR1 LGHDT and CDR2 YNNKEL (reference sequence). The CDR3 runs 14 residues. Germline trimming cut 2 bases from V and 2 bases from J; bases unmatched to any gene: 2.

CDR3 sequence reads: CSVLNPSTEAFF. The CDR3 DNA reads TGCAGCGTCCTAAATCCGAGCACTGAAGCTTTCTTT. The chain uses TRBV29-1 and TRBJ1-1; D call uncertain. This CDR3 spans 12 amino acids. Trimming stripped 6 bases from V and 4 bases from J, with 12 bases between. Germline CDR1 SQVTM, CDR2 ANQGSEA.

This rearrangement joins TRBV5-1 to TRBJ2-5, with D perhaps matching TRBD2 (7 bases). The CDR3 sequence is 18 residues long. Germline lookup yields CDR1 SGHRS and CDR2 YFSETQ. Trimming took 4 bases from V and 2 from J, leaving 24 bases between them. The CDR3 coding sequence is TGCGCCAGCAGCCGTGGGATAATTGGGGGCGGGAGTCAAGAGACCCAGTACTTC. As protein: CASSRGIIGGGSQETQYF.